These 31 T cell receptor beta chains were all obtained from the same sample, sequenced in a study of shared clonotypes between healthy human individuals (TCRdb year 2020). Library preparation used the immunoSEQ multiplex PCR assay. In TCRdb, the immuneACCESS table is reduced to in-frame sequences with V and J assigned. These tables do not hold every clone; where another copy was compared, an unresolved V gene accounts for under half, and the others remain unexplained. The sample table holds 2 million to 3 million clones, of which approximately 90% were seen once. The top ten clones comprise under 0.15% of the sample. The source material was naive CD4+ T cells sorted from blood. The cell subset or site label, as the study defines it: CD45RA+ positively selected. The receptors were sampled from a man aged 18-30 years in good health.

Here the CDR3 DNA reads TGTGCCTGGAGTGTACGGGGGGGCTCCCAGTTCTTC. Its protein is CAWSVRGGSQFF. The V gene is TRBV30, the J gene TRBJ2-1; 8 bases match TRBD2. The CDR3 length is 12 residues. Germline loops: CDR1 GTSNPN, CDR2 SVGIG (reference sequence). V was pared by 0 bases and J by 13 bases, with 5 bases of the junction left unmatched.

The rearrangement joins TRBV7-2 to TRBJ2-1, with TRBD2 matching over 7 bases. The J segment lost 3 bases and the V segment lost 3 bases, leaving 8 bases of the junction unmatched. The CDR3 runs 16 residues. Looked up from germline, CDR1 is SGHTA and CDR2 is FQGNSA. CDR3 protein: CASSLNGRGNYNEQFF. CDR3 bases: TGTGCCAGCAGCTTGAATGGGAGGGGTAACTACAATGAGCAGTTCTTC.

This clone was seen only once. J is TRBJ1-2 and V is TRBV28, with TRBD1 matching 9 bases. CDR1 is MDHEN, CDR2 SYDVKM, per germline. V shed 7 bases and J 3 bases; nucleotides not matched to a gene: 3. This CDR3 has 13 amino acids. The CDR3 spells CASKGDRDYGYTF. CDR3 in DNA: TGTGCCAGCAAGGGGGACAGGGACTATGGCTACACCTTC.

This rearrangement joins TRBV29-1 to TRBJ2-2; D possibly corresponds to TRBD1 (6 bases). Germline lookup yields CDR1 SQVTM and CDR2 ANQGSEA. V lost 6 bases to trimming and J lost 1 base, with 12 bases between them. The CDR3 totals 14 residues. The CDR3 DNA follows: TGCAGCGTAGCAGGACAGCAGAACACCGGGGAGCTGTTTTTT. Translated, it gives CSVAGQQNTGELFF.

As regards this clone: This same CDR3 is encoded by further DNA sequences in the sample. The chain couples TRBV5-1 to TRBJ2-1; 11 bases match TRBD2. CDR1 is SGHRS and CDR2 is YFSETQ in the germline V gene. Germline trimming cut 0 bases from V and 4 bases from J; bases unmatched to any gene: 3. The CDR3 is 16 amino acids. CDR3 region: CASSLGGLADYNEQFF. CDR3 sequence (DNA): TGCGCCAGCAGCTTGGGGGGACTAGCGGATTACAATGAGCAGTTCTTC.

To note about this clone: Other nucleotide sequences from this sample produce the same CDR3. The rearrangement uses TRBV7-2 and TRBJ1-5, with D perhaps matching TRBD1 (5 bases). Germline V gene lookup returns CDR1 SGHTA and CDR2 FQGNSA. V was shortened by 5 bases and J by 4 bases, with 12 bases between the two germline ends. The CDR3 has 14 amino acids. The CDR3 DNA is TGTGCCAGCAGCCAGAGCCGGGGGAATCAGCCCCAGCATTTT. It is translated as CASSQSRGNQPQHF.

This chain joins TRBV6-5 and TRBJ2-7; D might be TRBD1 or TRBD2, each matching 6 bases. Trimming removed 5 bases at V and 4 bases at J, with 18 bases between. The germline V gene encodes CDR1 MNHEY and CDR2 SVGAGI. CDR3 length: 15 residues. CDR3 in DNA: TGTGCCAGCAGTCCCGAGGGGGGATTGGTTTACGAGCAGTACTTC. It encodes CASSPEGGLVYEQYF.

The V call is TRBV5-1, the J call TRBJ2-7, with 10 positions matching TRBD1. CDR3 length: 15 amino acids. Losses at the gene ends were 4 bases for V and 3 bases for J; bases not matched to a gene: 7. Germline CDR1 reads SGHRS; CDR2 reads YFSETQ. CDR3 DNA sequence: TGCGCCAGCAGCCCGGGCGGGACAGGGGTCTACGAGCAGTACTTC. Its protein product is CASSPGGTGVYEQYF.

There are a few counts of this clone. This sequence joins TRBV7-2 and TRBJ1-4; no definite D call. From germline, CDR1 is SGHTA and CDR2 FQGNSA. This CDR3 contains 14 residues. With 7 bases removed from V and 5 bases from J, the gap between germline ends came to 14 bases. The CDR3: CASTLDRWNEKLFF. CDR3 DNA: TGTGCCAGCACCCTGGACCGTTGGAATGAAAAACTGTTTTTT.

The V call is TRBV7-9, the J call TRBJ2-1; D might be TRBD1 (6 bases). The germline gives CDR1 SEHNR, CDR2 FQNEAQ (reference sequence). Trimming took off 5 bases at V and 3 bases at J, with 11 bases between the two ends. This CDR3 has 14 residues. CDR3 sequence reads: CASSLGTNYNEQFF. DNA for the CDR3: TGTGCCAGCAGCCTCGGGACAAACTACAATGAGCAGTTCTTC.

The chain uses TRBV4-2 and TRBJ1-4, with 9 bases fitting TRBD1. This CDR3 is built from 17 residues. The J segment lost 7 bases and the V segment lost 4 bases, leaving 13 bases of the junction unmatched. Germline values: CDR1 LGHNA, CDR2 YNFKEQ. The CDR3 DNA is TGTGCCAGCAGCCCATCCGGGACAGGGTATCTTGTTGAAAAACTGTTTTTT. Protein product: CASSPSGTGYLVEKLFF.

To note about this clone: The same CDR3 is also encoded by other DNA sequences in this sample. The chain joins TRBV6-5 to TRBJ2-7, with D possibly matching TRBD1 (5 bases). The V and J ends lost 0 bases and 1 base respectively, with 10 bases between them. The CDR3 is 15 amino acids. Germline V lookup: CDR1 MNHEY, CDR2 SVGAGI. The CDR3 sequence: CASSYSSAGSYEQYF. DNA for the CDR3: TGTGCCAGCAGTTACTCTTCGGCAGGGTCCTACGAGCAGTACTTC.

In this sample, this clone turned up once. The V gene is TRBV27, the J gene TRBJ2-1; D ambiguous. Germline V gene lookup returns CDR1 MNHEY and CDR2 SMNVEV (reference sequence). This CDR3 has 16 residues. Trimming took off 4 bases at V and 4 bases at J, with 17 bases between the two ends. The chain's CDR3 is CASSSNGPAVYNEQFF. The DNA for the CDR3 is TGTGCCAGCAGTTCTAATGGGCCCGCCGTTTACAATGAGCAGTTCTTC.

The V gene is TRBV27, the J gene TRBJ2-7, with D tentatively TRBD1 (6 bases). From germline, CDR1 is MNHEY and CDR2 SMNVEV (reference sequence). V gave up 0 bases and J gave up 5 bases, with 17 bases separating them. CDR3 length: 16 residues. The CDR3 DNA reads TGTGCCAGCAGTTTATCTTCCCCCAGGGGTAACCACGAGCAGTACTTC. Its protein product is CASSLSSPRGNHEQYF.

The rearrangement uses TRBV13 and TRBJ2-7, with D unclear. This CDR3 is built from 13 residues. In germline, CDR1 is PRHDT, CDR2 FYEKMQ (reference sequence). As DNA, the CDR3 is TGTGCCAGCAGCGGAGCGAAGGTTGGGTACCCTACTGTC. Residues: CASSGAKVGYPTV.

The V call is TRBV6-1, the J call TRBJ1-5; D might be TRBD1 (6 bases). From germline, CDR1 is MNHNS and CDR2 SASEGT. Between the trimmed V and J ends, which lost 6 bases and 7 bases, there was a span of 13 bases. The CDR3 loop spans 13 amino acids. The CDR3 reads CASRLQGKQPQHF. The CDR3 bases are TGTGCCAGCAGATTACAGGGAAAACAGCCCCAGCATTTT.

The CDR3 region is CASTKTSGITGELFF. DNA of the CDR3: TGTGCCAGCACCAAGACTAGCGGGATCACCGGGGAGCTGTTTTTT. The rearrangement uses TRBV6-5 and TRBJ2-2; 11 positions agree with TRBD2. CDR3 length: 15 amino acids. Trimming cost V 7 bases and J 4 bases; bases outside gene matches: 5. CDR1 and CDR2 from the germline V gene are MNHEY and SVGAGI.

This chain connects TRBV18 to TRBJ1-1; possible D gene TRBD1, 6 bases. The CDR3 extends over 15 amino acids. Germline V CDR1 and CDR2: KGHSH, LQKENI. V was trimmed by 0 bases and J by 3 bases, leaving 11 bases between them. The CDR3 DNA reads as TGTGCCAGCTCACCACCCTCAGGGGTGTACACTGAAGCTTTCTTT. Residues: CASSPPSGVYTEAFF.

V usage is TRBV7-8 and J usage is TRBJ1-3, with D hard to call. Germline-derived CDR1 and CDR2 are SGHVS and FQNEAQ. CDR3 length: 16 residues. Trimming stripped 0 bases from V and 1 base from J, with 10 bases between. The CDR3: CASSLAGLRSGNTIYF. For the CDR3, the DNA is TGTGCCAGCAGCTTAGCCGGCTTGCGATCTGGAAACACCATATATTTT.

The chain employs TRBV6-5 and TRBJ2-4, with a possible D match to TRBD1 (6 bases). V was clipped by 5 bases and J by 8 bases, with 16 bases between them. This CDR3 contains 14 residues. Germline lookup yields CDR1 MNHEY and CDR2 SVGAGI. CDR3 amino acids: CASSIRTEGDIQYF. The DNA for the CDR3 is TGTGCCAGCAGTATACGGACAGAGGGTGACATTCAGTACTTC.

Note on this clone: Mismatch with germline at one junction end may stem from a read error. The chain is built from TRBV19 and TRBJ2-5; 12 nucleotides align to TRBD1. CDR1 and CDR2 from the germline V gene are LNHDA and SQIVND (reference sequence). This CDR3 contains 15 residues. The CDR3 is CASSIGTGGRETQYF. CDR3 in DNA: TGTGCCAGTAGCATAGGGACAGGGGGCAGGGAGACCCAGTACTTC.

This sequence joins TRBV10-3 and TRBJ2-7, with D uncertain. This CDR3 region has 12 residues. V was trimmed by 3 bases and J by 6 bases, leaving 9 bases between them. Germline assignment: CDR1 ENHRY and CDR2 SYGVKD. This CDR3 is CAISDSLVEQYF. The CDR3 bases are TGTGCCATCAGTGACTCCCTCGTCGAGCAGTACTTC.

This clone was seen only a few times. Other DNA sequences within the sample encode an identical CDR3. This chain uses TRBV5-1 with TRBJ2-5, with D possibly matching TRBD2 (5 bases). Germline-derived CDR1 and CDR2 are SGHRS and YFSETQ. The ends were cut back, 0 bases at V and 2 bases at J, with 5 bases in the middle. This CDR3 is 13 amino acids long. This chain's CDR3 is CASSLGLQETQYF. CDR3 in DNA: TGCGCCAGCAGCTTGGGACTACAAGAGACCCAGTACTTC.

This chain connects TRBV10-3 to TRBJ1-2; 10 nucleotides agree with TRBD1. The V and J ends lost 2 bases and 4 bases, in that order; junction bases with no gene match: 4. The germline V gene encodes CDR1 ENHRY and CDR2 SYGVKD. This CDR3 has 15 residues. The CDR3 DNA reads as TGTGCCATCAGTGAGGGACAGGGGGAAAGCTATGGCTACACCTTC. Translation gives CAISEGQGESYGYTF.

The chain employs TRBV7-2 and TRBJ2-7; D remains ambiguous. CDR3 length: 13 residues. In germline, CDR1 is SGHTA, CDR2 FQGNSA. Between the trimmed V and J ends, which lost 5 bases and 0 bases, there was a span of 8 bases. CDR3 in DNA: TGTGCCAGCAGCGGACGGACCTCCTACGAGCAGTACTTC. It is translated as CASSGRTSYEQYF.

This chain uses TRBV19 with TRBJ2-5; D tentatively fits TRBD1 or TRBD2 (6 bases each). The germline V gene has CDR1 LNHDA and CDR2 SQIVND (reference sequence). V was shortened by 6 bases and J by 1 base, with 21 bases between the two germline ends. The CDR3 spans 17 residues. Here the CDR3 reads CASSRGLAGGPQETQYF. The CDR3 DNA follows: TGTGCCAGTAGCCGAGGTCTAGCCGGGGGCCCCCAAGAGACCCAGTACTTC.

This clone showed up just once. The genes are TRBV19 and TRBJ2-6; the D is unclear. CDR3 length: 16 amino acids. V dropped 0 bases and J dropped 0 bases, with 6 bases sitting between them. The germline gives CDR1 LNHDA, CDR2 SQIVND (reference sequence). In DNA, the CDR3 is TGTGCCAGTAGTATAGAAGCTACCTCTGGGGCCAACGTCCTGACTTTC. Its protein is CASSIEATSGANVLTF.

Worth noting for this clone: The same CDR3 is also encoded by other DNA sequences in this sample. The V call is TRBV30, the J call TRBJ1-4; maybe TRBD1 (5 bases). Germline CDR1 reads GTSNPN; CDR2 reads SVGIG (reference sequence). This CDR3 region has 13 residues. With 2 bases removed from V and 3 bases from J, the gap between germline ends came to 7 bases. This CDR3 reads CAWSRQSNEKLFF. CDR3 in DNA: TGTGCCTGGAGTCGACAGTCTAATGAAAAACTGTTTTTT.

V and J are TRBV6-6 and TRBJ2-7; perhaps TRBD2 as D (7 bases). CDR3 length: 13 amino acids. Germline lookup yields CDR1 MNHNY and CDR2 SVGAGI (reference sequence). V lost 10 bases, J lost 3 bases, and 16 bases lay in between. CDR3 bases: TGTGCCACCCAATGGGGGGGCCTCTACGAGCAGTACTTC. It is translated as CATQWGGLYEQYF.

V is TRBV6-1 and J is TRBJ1-2; TRBD1 is a possible D gene (5 bases). Germline V gives CDR1 MNHNS, CDR2 SASEGT. The CDR3 extends over 13 amino acids. With 7 bases removed from V and 0 bases from J, the gap between germline ends came to 9 bases. The CDR3 spells CASNTRANYGYTF. CDR3 in DNA: TGTGCCAGCAATACCAGGGCTAACTATGGCTACACCTTC.

This chain uses TRBV5-4 with TRBJ1-1; 9 positions match TRBD1. V gave up 0 bases and J gave up 1 base; unmatched junction bases: 1. Germline CDR1 reads SGHNT; CDR2 reads YYREEE (reference sequence). The CDR3 is 15 amino acids. The CDR3 protein is CASSLVDRGNTEAFF. In DNA, the CDR3 is TGTGCCAGCAGCTTGGTGGACAGGGGGAACACTGAAGCTTTCTTT. Based on the CDR3 plus reference TRBV5-4 and TRBJ1-1, the full variable domain is ETGVTQSPTHLIKTRGQQVTLRCSSQSGHNTVSWYQQALGQGPQFIFQYYREEENGRGNFPPRFSGLQFPNYSSELNVNALELDDSALYLCASSLVDRGNTEAFFGQGTRLTVV.